This TCR beta chain is from a study of blood T cells in healthy people across ages. Points from the study as a whole: The diversity estimates, figures obtained from one million T cells, were considered underestimates. Per million T cells, TCR beta diversity dropped about linearly as age rose.

Together with a sample-barcoded 5' primer, a J-beta primer mix was included in a second PCR lasting roughly 6 to 12 cycles. TCRdb re-called the 5' RACE reads with MiXCR, one entry per CDR3 protein. The data show roughly 730,000 distinct CDR3 sequences, with about 61% seen just once and approximately 24% held by the top ten. As to this clonotype: Its antigen is not identified.

CDR1 and CDR2 (germline): SEHNR, FQNEAQ (reference sequence). The V end was cut by 5 bases, the J end by 4 bases, with 14 bases between. CDR3 length: 14 residues. Healthy Caucasian individuals from Russia aged about 6 to 90 served as donors. The specimen sequenced was blood. The chain carries TRBV7-9 and TRBJ1-2; TRBD1 is a possible D gene (5 bases). This clonotype was obtained from a man aged 35-49 years in good health. The CDR3 reads CASSARGESYGYTF. In DNA form, the CDR3 reads TGTGCCAGCAGCGCCCGGGGGGAGAGCTATGGCTACACCTTC.